These T cell receptor beta chains were read from a single sample in a study of T cells in localized non-small cell lung cancer. Here immunoSEQ multiplex PCR was the method, and the copy in TCRdb shows in-frame clones only, minus some. The data show roughly 23,000 clones, about 88% seen once. The sample in question was peripheral blood, obtained before any cancer treatment. These receptors all come from a male donor at least 60 years old with stage I lung adenocarcinoma. Each CDR3 is given with its conserved first and last residue. Each record gives: J gene, D gene, V gene, clone size, CDR3 protein, CDR3 DNA. A D gene is named only where the DNA matches it firmly. Clone size is given for some rows only: seen once, a few or many times, or a class if the clone is expanded.

J: TRBJ1-2; D: -; V: TRBV5-1; size: -; CDR3: CASSRGAGYGYTF; DNA: TGCGCCAGCAGCCGAGGGGCCGGCTATGGCTACACCTTC
J: TRBJ1-3; D: -; V: TRBV5-6; size: once; CDR3: CASSLGVGRSTGNTIYF; DNA: TGTGCCAGCAGCTTGGGGGTCGGACGGTCCACTGGAAACACCATATATTTT
J: TRBJ2-5; D: -; V: TRBV25-1; size: -; CDR3: CASRKTGEETQYF; DNA: TGTGCCAGCAGGAAGACAGGTGAAGAGACCCAGTACTTC
J: TRBJ1-5; D: -; V: TRBV5-6; size: -; CDR3: CASSLGPGLNQPQHF; DNA: TGTGCCAGCAGCTTGGGGCCAGGGCTCAATCAGCCCCAGCATTTT
J: TRBJ2-3; D: TRBD1; V: TRBV18; size: -; CDR3: CASSPREDRGKDTQYF; DNA: TGTGCCAGCTCACCAAGGGAGGACAGGGGAAAAGATACGCAGTATTTT
J: TRBJ1-1; D: TRBD1; V: TRBV5-1; size: -; CDR3: CASSSSGGQGSEAFF; DNA: TGCGCCAGCAGCTCGTCGGGGGGACAGGGGTCTGAAGCTTTCTTT
J: TRBJ1-1; D: -; V: TRBV15; size: -; CDR3: CATSRETYTEAFF; DNA: TGTGCCACCAGCAGAGAAACGTACACTGAAGCTTTCTTT
J: TRBJ2-5; D: TRBD2; V: TRBV30; size: -; CDR3: CAWSGLAVQETQYF; DNA: TGTGCCTGGTCGGGACTAGCGGTACAAGAGACCCAGTACTTC
J: TRBJ1-1; D: -; V: TRBV30; size: few; CDR3: CAWRTPSNTEAFF; DNA: TGTGCCTGGAGGACACCCTCGAACACTGAAGCTTTCTTT
J: TRBJ2-5; D: TRBD2; V: TRBV19; size: -; CDR3: CASSPSLGGLGETQYF; DNA: TGTGCCAGTAGTCCCTCCCTGGGGGGGTTGGGGGAGACCCAGTACTTC
J: TRBJ1-2; D: -; V: TRBV5-4; size: -; CDR3: CASSFPGQENYGYTF; DNA: TGTGCCAGCAGCTTTCCCGGTCAGGAGAACTATGGCTACACCTTC
J: TRBJ2-7; D: TRBD2; V: TRBV7-2; size: -; CDR3: CASSPRLAGTYEQYF; DNA: TGTGCCAGCAGCCCTCGGCTAGCGGGGACATACGAGCAGTACTTC
J: TRBJ2-1; D: -; V: TRBV27; size: -; CDR3: CASRTRTRYNEQFF; DNA: TGTGCCAGCAGAACTCGGACCCGGTACAATGAGCAGTTCTTC
J: TRBJ1-1; D: TRBD1; V: TRBV19; size: -; CDR3: CASTDRGRGYTEAFF; DNA: TGTGCCAGTACCGACAGGGGGCGTGGGTACACTGAAGCTTTCTTT
J: TRBJ1-3; D: -; V: TRBV6-6; size: -; CDR3: CASSLGQSGNTIYF; DNA: TGTGCCAGCAGTTTAGGACAGTCCGGAAACACCATATATTTT
J: TRBJ1-6; D: -; V: TRBV2; size: -; CDR3: CASSEARGGYNSPLHF; DNA: TGTGCCAGCAGTGAAGCAAGGGGCGGCTATAATTCACCCCTCCACTTT
J: TRBJ2-5; D: TRBD1; V: TRBV5-1; size: -; CDR3: CASSLIGGAGETQYF; DNA: TGCGCCAGCAGCTTGATAGGGGGCGCGGGTGAGACCCAGTACTTC
J: TRBJ2-5; D: -; V: TRBV2; size: -; CDR3: CASRASGTLRETQYF; DNA: TGTGCCAGCAGAGCGTCCGGGACATTAAGGGAGACCCAGTACTTC
J: TRBJ2-2; D: -; V: TRBV11-2; size: -; CDR3: CASSLAGAGELFF; DNA: TGTGCCAGCAGCTTAGCAGGCGCCGGGGAGCTGTTTTTT
J: TRBJ2-6; D: -; V: TRBV7-6; size: -; CDR3: CASSLVFSGANVLTF; DNA: TGTGCCAGCAGCTTAGTTTTCTCTGGGGCCAACGTCCTGACTTTC
J: TRBJ2-1; D: TRBD2; V: TRBV14; size: -; CDR3: CASSQDAGTSGNEQFF; DNA: TGTGCCAGCAGCCAAGATGCTGGGACTAGCGGAAATGAGCAGTTCTTC
J: TRBJ2-7; D: -; V: TRBV6-1; size: -; CDR3: CASSTTGFEQYF; DNA: TGTGCCAGCAGTACTACAGGGTTCGAGCAGTACTTC
J: TRBJ1-1; D: -; V: TRBV28; size: once; CDR3: CASSFQGMTEAFF; DNA: TGTGCCAGCAGTTTTCAGGGTATGACTGAAGCTTTCTTT
J: TRBJ2-4; D: -; V: TRBV27; size: -; CDR3: CASSTIRGENIQYF; DNA: TGTGCCAGCAGCACCATTAGGGGGGAAAACATTCAGTACTTC
J: TRBJ1-1; D: -; V: TRBV27; size: -; CDR3: CASSPRGHAKAFF; DNA: TGTGCCAGCAGTCCCCGCGGACACGCTAAAGCTTTCTTT
J: TRBJ1-2; D: -; V: TRBV30; size: -; CDR3: CAWSVGHGNYGYTF; DNA: TGTGCCTGGAGTGTAGGGCACGGGAACTATGGCTACACCTTC
J: TRBJ2-2; D: TRBD1; V: TRBV5-5; size: -; CDR3: CASSWTGVNTGELFF; DNA: TGTGCCAGCAGCTGGACAGGGGTAAACACCGGGGAGCTGTTTTTT
J: TRBJ2-1; D: -; V: TRBV28; size: -; CDR3: CASRQGRSGSYNEQFF; DNA: TGTGCCAGCAGGCAGGGGCGGAGCGGCTCCTACAATGAGCAGTTCTTC
J: TRBJ1-4; D: -; V: TRBV6-1; size: -; CDR3: CASGATNEKLFF; DNA: TGTGCCAGCGGGGCTACCAATGAAAAACTGTTTTTT
J: TRBJ1-1; D: -; V: TRBV2; size: -; CDR3: CASSLGQTGEAFF; DNA: TGTGCCAGCAGCCTCGGACAGACCGGTGAAGCTTTCTTT
J: TRBJ2-3; D: -; V: TRBV20-1; size: -; CDR3: CSASREDTQYF; DNA: TGCAGTGCTAGCAGAGAAGATACGCAGTATTTT
J: TRBJ1-1; D: -; V: TRBV7-2; size: -; CDR3: CASSLQGNTEAFF; DNA: TGTGCCAGCAGCCTTCAGGGGAACACTGAAGCTTTCTTT
J: TRBJ2-2; D: -; V: TRBV5-1; size: -; CDR3: CASREIIQGTGELFF; DNA: TGCGCCAGCCGCGAGATTATCCAGGGAACCGGGGAGCTGTTTTTT
J: TRBJ1-1; D: -; V: TRBV5-1; size: -; CDR3: CASTLDRGASTEAFF; DNA: TGCGCCAGCACACTCGACCGGGGGGCCAGCACTGAAGCTTTCTTT
J: TRBJ2-1; D: TRBD2; V: TRBV6-5; size: -; CDR3: CASSYQAGEQFF; DNA: TGTGCCAGCAGTTACCAAGCGGGAGAGCAGTTCTTC
J: TRBJ1-1; D: -; V: TRBV30; size: -; CDR3: CAWSSRDMPRTEAFF; DNA: TGTGCCTGGAGTTCCCGGGATATGCCCCGCACTGAAGCTTTCTTT
J: TRBJ2-6; D: TRBD1; V: TRBV30; size: -; CDR3: CAWENRGRSGANVLTF; DNA: TGTGCCTGGGAGAACAGGGGGCGTTCTGGGGCCAACGTCCTGACTTTC
J: TRBJ2-3; D: -; V: TRBV21-1; size: -; CDR3: CASSPRETGTDTQYF; DNA: TGTGCCAGCAGCCCCCGCGAGACAGGCACAGATACGCAGTATTTT
J: TRBJ2-3; D: TRBD2; V: TRBV7-2; size: -; CDR3: CASSFGLAGGRDTQYF; DNA: TGTGCCAGCAGCTTTGGACTAGCGGGAGGGAGAGATACGCAGTATTTT
J: TRBJ1-1; D: -; V: TRBV5-1; size: -; CDR3: CASSPYILGTPRGEAFF; DNA: TGCGCCAGCAGCCCCTACATCTTAGGGACCCCCAGAGGTGAAGCTTTCTTT
J: TRBJ2-1; D: -; V: TRBV7-2; size: few; CDR3: CASSLNVPGNEQFF; DNA: TGTGCCAGCAGCTTAAACGTGCCAGGGAATGAGCAGTTCTTC
J: TRBJ1-2; D: -; V: TRBV7-9; size: -; CDR3: CASRPDVYGYTF; DNA: TGTGCCAGCAGGCCAGACGTCTATGGCTACACCTTC
J: TRBJ1-5; D: -; V: TRBV19; size: -; CDR3: CASSIRQRNQPQHF; DNA: TGTGCCAGTAGTATAAGACAGAGAAATCAGCCCCAGCATTTT
J: TRBJ2-1; D: -; V: TRBV11-2; size: -; CDR3: CASQPRRDEQFF; DNA: TGTGCCAGCCAGCCCCGTCGCGATGAGCAGTTCTTC
J: TRBJ2-7; D: TRBD2; V: TRBV7-2; size: -; CDR3: CASSLTSGGSYEQYF; DNA: TGTGCCAGCAGCTTAACTAGCGGGGGGTCTTACGAGCAGTACTTC
J: TRBJ1-4; D: -; V: TRBV2; size: -; CDR3: CASSLRDGVFNEKLFF; DNA: TGTGCCAGCAGTTTGAGGGACGGAGTCTTTAATGAAAAACTGTTTTTT
J: TRBJ2-2; D: -; V: TRBV5-1; size: once; CDR3: CASSGLAHGELFF; DNA: TGCGCCAGCAGCGGTTTAGCCCACGGGGAGCTGTTTTTT
J: TRBJ1-3; D: -; V: TRBV9; size: -; CDR3: CASSVSTSGNTIYF; DNA: TGTGCCAGCAGCGTATCGACTTCTGGAAACACCATATATTTT
J: TRBJ2-2; D: TRBD2; V: TRBV7-2; size: -; CDR3: CASSYRGLAGGGELFF; DNA: TGTGCCAGCAGCTACCGGGGACTAGCGGGGGGCGGGGAGCTGTTTTTT
J: TRBJ2-5; D: -; V: TRBV7-2; size: -; CDR3: CASSRGTAQETQYF; DNA: TGTGCCAGCAGCCGTGGGACTGCTCAAGAGACCCAGTACTTC
J: TRBJ1-3; D: -; V: TRBV9; size: -; CDR3: CASSVGSGNTIYF; DNA: TGTGCCAGCAGCGTTGGCTCTGGAAACACCATATATTTT
J: TRBJ2-2; D: -; V: TRBV4-3; size: -; CDR3: CASSQDYGQGNTGELFF; DNA: TGCGCCAGCAGCCAAGATTACGGGCAGGGAAACACCGGGGAGCTGTTTTTT
J: TRBJ1-3; D: TRBD1; V: TRBV9; size: -; CDR3: CASSVVTGGSGNTIYF; DNA: TGTGCCAGCAGCGTAGTCACAGGGGGCTCTGGAAACACCATATATTTT
J: TRBJ1-1; D: -; V: TRBV6-6; size: -; CDR3: CASSYDSGQTEAFF; DNA: TGTGCCAGCAGTTACGACTCGGGACAAACTGAAGCTTTCTTT
J: TRBJ2-1; D: TRBD2; V: TRBV2; size: -; CDR3: CASSSGTSGNNEQFF; DNA: TGTGCCAGCAGCTCCGGGACTAGCGGAAACAATGAGCAGTTCTTC
J: TRBJ2-6; D: -; V: TRBV29-1; size: -; CDR3: CSVVFDSPGANVLTF; DNA: TGCAGCGTTGTTTTCGACTCCCCTGGGGCCAACGTCCTGACTTTC
J: TRBJ2-2; D: TRBD1; V: TRBV16; size: -; CDR3: CASSRWTGNTGELFF; DNA: TGTGCCAGCAGCCGCTGGACAGGGAACACCGGGGAGCTGTTTTTT
J: TRBJ1-1; D: -; V: TRBV28; size: -; CDR3: CASSATGRTEAFF; DNA: TGTGCCAGCAGTGCCACAGGGAGAACTGAAGCTTTCTTT
J: TRBJ2-2; D: -; V: TRBV6-4; size: -; CDR3: CASRRDSLYPGELFF; DNA: TGTGCCAGCAGGAGGGACTCATTGTATCCCGGGGAGCTGTTTTTT